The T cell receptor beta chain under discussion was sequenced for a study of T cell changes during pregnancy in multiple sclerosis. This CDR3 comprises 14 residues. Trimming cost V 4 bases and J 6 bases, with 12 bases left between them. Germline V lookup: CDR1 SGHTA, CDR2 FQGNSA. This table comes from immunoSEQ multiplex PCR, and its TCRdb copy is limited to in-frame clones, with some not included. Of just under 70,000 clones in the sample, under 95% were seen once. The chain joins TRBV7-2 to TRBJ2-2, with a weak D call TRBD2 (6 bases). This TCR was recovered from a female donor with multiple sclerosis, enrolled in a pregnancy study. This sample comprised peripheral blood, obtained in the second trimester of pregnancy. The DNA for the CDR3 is TGTGCCAGCAGCTCCTGGGGCGGGGCCGGGGAGCTGTTTTTT. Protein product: CASSSWGGAGELFF. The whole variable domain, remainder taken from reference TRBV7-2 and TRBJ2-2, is GAGVSQSPSNKVTEKGKDVELRCDPISGHTALYWYRQSLGQGLEFLIYFQGNSAPDKSGLPSDRFSAERTGGSVSTLTIQRTQQEDSAVYLCASSSWGGAGELFFGEGSRLTVL.